What follows describes a single TCR beta chain. These data originate in a study of a mutant IDH1 vaccine in newly diagnosed glioma. The time point denotes: baseline, week 1 (first vaccination visit). As to treatment: pre-vaccination baseline after standard-of-care therapy. Sequencing was performed with immunoSEQ multiplex PCR; in TCRdb, only in-frame clones are kept and a portion is missing. The sample consists of around 60,000 clones, about 91% of them appearing once. CDR1 MGHRA and CDR2 YSYEKL come from the germline V gene. This CDR3 region has 16 residues. Trimming removed 4 bases at V and 0 bases at J, with 14 bases between.

The chain is built from TRBV4-1 and TRBJ2-3; no firm D call. The sequenced sample was PBMCs, obtained from a glioma patient treated with radiotherapy, temozolomide or both. The TCR sequence derives from a man in his forties or fifties with glioma. The CDR3 sequence: CASSLRFGGSTDTQYF. The CDR3, as DNA: TGCGCCAGCAGCCTAAGGTTCGGCGGCAGCACAGATACGCAGTATTTT.